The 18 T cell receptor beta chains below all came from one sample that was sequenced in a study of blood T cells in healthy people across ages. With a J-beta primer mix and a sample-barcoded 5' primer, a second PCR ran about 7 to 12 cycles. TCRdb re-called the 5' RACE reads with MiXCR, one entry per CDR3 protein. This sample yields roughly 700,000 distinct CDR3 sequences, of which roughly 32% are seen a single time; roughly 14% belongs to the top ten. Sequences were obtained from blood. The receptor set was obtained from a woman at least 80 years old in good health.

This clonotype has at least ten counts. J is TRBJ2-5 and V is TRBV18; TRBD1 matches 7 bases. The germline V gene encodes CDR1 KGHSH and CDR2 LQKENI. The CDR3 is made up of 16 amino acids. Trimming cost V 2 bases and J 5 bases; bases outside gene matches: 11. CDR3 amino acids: CASSPSLGGFLETQYF. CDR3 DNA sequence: TGTGCCAGCTCACCATCCCTAGGGGGCTTCTTGGAGACCCAGTACTTC. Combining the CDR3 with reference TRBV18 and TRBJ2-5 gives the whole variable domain NAGVMQNPRHLVRRRGQEARLRCSPMKGHSHVYWYRQLPEEGLKFMVYLQKENIIDESGMPKERFSAEFPKEGPSILRIQQVVRGDSAAYFCASSPSLGGFLETQYFGPGTRLLVL.

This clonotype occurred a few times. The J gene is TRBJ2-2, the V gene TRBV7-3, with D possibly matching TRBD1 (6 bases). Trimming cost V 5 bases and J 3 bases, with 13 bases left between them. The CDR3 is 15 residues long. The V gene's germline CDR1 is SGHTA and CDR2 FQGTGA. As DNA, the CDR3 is TGTGCCAGCAGCCGTTCCGGACAGTACACCGGGGAGCTGTTTTTT. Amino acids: CASSRSGQYTGELFF.

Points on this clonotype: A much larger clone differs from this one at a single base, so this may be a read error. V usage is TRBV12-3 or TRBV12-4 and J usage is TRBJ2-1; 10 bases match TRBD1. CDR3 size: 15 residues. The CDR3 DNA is TGTGCCGGCAGTTTAACCGGGACAGGGGACCCTGAGCAGTTCTTC. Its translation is CAGSLTGTGDPEQFF.

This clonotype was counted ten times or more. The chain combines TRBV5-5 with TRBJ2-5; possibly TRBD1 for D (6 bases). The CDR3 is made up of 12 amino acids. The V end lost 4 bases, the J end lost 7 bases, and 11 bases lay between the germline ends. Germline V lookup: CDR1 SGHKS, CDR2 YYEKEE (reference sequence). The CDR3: CASSPSRGTQYF. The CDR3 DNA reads TGTGCCAGCAGCCCGTCCAGGGGGACCCAGTACTTC.

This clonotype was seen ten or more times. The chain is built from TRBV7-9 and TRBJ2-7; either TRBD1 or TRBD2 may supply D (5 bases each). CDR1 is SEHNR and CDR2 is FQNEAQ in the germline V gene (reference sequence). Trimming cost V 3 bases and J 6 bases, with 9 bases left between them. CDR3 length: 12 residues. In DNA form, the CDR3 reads TGTGCCAGCAGCTTCCCAGGGAGCGAGCAGTACTTC. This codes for CASSFPGSEQYF.

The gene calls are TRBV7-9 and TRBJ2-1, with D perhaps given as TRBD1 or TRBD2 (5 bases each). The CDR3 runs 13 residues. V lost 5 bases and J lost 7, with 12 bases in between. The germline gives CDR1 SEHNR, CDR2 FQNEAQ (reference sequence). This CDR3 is CASSPEGRNEQFF. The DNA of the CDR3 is TGTGCCAGCAGCCCCGAGGGGCGAAATGAGCAGTTCTTC.

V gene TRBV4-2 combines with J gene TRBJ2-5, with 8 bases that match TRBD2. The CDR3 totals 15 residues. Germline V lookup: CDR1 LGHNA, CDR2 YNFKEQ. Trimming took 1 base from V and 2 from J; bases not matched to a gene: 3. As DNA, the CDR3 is TGTGCCAGCAGCCAAGTCGGGGGGGGGCAAGAGACCCAGTACTTC. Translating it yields CASSQVGGGQETQYF.

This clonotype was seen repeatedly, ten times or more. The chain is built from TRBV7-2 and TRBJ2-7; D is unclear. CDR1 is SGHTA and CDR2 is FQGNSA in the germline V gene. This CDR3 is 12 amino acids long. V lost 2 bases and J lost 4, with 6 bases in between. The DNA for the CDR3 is TGTGCCAGCAGCTTATCTCAGTACGAGCAGTACTTC. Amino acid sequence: CASSLSQYEQYF.

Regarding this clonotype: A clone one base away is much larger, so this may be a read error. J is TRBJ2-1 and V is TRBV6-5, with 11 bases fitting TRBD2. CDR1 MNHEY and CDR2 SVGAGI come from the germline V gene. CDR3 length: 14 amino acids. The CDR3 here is CVSSRLRTSGFQFF. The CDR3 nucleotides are TGTGTCAGCAGCCGCCTCCGGACTAGCGGGTTCCAGTTCTTC.

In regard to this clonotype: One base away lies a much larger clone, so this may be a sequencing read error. CDR3 residues: CASSSRTGATMTTEAFF. Written as DNA, the CDR3 is TGTGCCAGCAGTTCCCGGACAGGGGCCACGATGACCACTGAAGCTTTCTTT. The J gene is TRBJ1-1, the V gene TRBV12-3 or TRBV12-4, with TRBD1 matching over 9 bases. The CDR3 covers 17 residues. Unmatched junction bases numbered 13, after V lost 4 bases and J lost 4 bases.

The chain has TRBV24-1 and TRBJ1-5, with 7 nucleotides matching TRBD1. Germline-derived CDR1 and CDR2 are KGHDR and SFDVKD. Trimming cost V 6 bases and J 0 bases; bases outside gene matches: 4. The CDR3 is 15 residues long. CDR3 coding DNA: TGTGCCACCAGTTCGACAGGGTATAGCAATCAGCCCCAGCATTTT. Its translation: CATSSTGYSNQPQHF.

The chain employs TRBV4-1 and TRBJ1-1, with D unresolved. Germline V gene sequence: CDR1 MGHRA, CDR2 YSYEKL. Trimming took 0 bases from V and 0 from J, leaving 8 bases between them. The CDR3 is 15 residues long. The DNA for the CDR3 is TGCGCCAGCAGCCAAGAGGCCGGGGTGAACACTGAAGCTTTCTTT. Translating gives CASSQEAGVNTEAFF.

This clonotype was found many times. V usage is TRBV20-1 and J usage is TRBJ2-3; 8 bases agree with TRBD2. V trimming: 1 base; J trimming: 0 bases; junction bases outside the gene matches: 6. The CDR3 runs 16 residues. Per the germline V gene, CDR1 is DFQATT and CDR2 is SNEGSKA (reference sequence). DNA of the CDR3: TGCAGTGCTAGAGGAATAGCGGGGCCTAGCACAGATACGCAGTATTTT. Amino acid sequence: CSARGIAGPSTDTQYF.

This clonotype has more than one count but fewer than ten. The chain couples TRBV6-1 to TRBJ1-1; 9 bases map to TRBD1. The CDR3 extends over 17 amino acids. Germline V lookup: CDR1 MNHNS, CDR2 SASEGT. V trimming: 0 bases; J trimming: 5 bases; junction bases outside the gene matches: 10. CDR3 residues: CASSEARQGGTRTEAFF. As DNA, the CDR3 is TGTGCCAGCAGTGAAGCTAGACAGGGGGGCACGAGGACTGAAGCTTTCTTT.

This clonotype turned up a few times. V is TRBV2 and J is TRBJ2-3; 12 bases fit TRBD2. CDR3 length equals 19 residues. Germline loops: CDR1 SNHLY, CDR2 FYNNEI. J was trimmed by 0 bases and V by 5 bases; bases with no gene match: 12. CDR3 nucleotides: TGTGCCAGCAGTCGTAGACTAGCGGGGGTCAGAACTAGCACAGATACGCAGTATTTT. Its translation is CASSRRLAGVRTSTDTQYF.

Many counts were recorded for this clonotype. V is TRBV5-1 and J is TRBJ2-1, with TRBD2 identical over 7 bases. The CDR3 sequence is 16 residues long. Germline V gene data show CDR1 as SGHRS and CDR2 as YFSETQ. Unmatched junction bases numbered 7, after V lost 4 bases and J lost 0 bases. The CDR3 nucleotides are TGCGCCAGCAGCCCGGGGACTACGAGCTCCTACAATGAGCAGTTCTTC. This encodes CASSPGTTSSYNEQFF.

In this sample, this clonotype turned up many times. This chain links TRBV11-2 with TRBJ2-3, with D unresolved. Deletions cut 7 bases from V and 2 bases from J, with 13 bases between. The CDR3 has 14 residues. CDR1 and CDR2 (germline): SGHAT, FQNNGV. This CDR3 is CASNRVGDTDTQYF. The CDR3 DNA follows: TGTGCCAGCAATAGGGTTGGGGACACAGATACGCAGTATTTT. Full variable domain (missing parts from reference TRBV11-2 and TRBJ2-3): EAGVAQSPRYKIIEKRQSVAFWCNPISGHATLYWYQQILGQGPKLLIQFQNNGVVDDSQLPKDRFSAERLKGVDSTLKIQPAKLEDSAVYLCASNRVGDTDTQYFGPGTRLTVL.

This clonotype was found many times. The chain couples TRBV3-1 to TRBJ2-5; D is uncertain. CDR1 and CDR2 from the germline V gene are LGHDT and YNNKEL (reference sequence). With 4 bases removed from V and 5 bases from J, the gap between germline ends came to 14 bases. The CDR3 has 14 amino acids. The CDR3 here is CASSPDWMGETQYF. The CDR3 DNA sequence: TGTGCCAGCAGCCCAGACTGGATGGGGGAGACCCAGTACTTC.